A single sample is the source of the 19 T cell receptor beta chains below, sequenced in a study of cytomegalovirus exposure and HLA in healthy donors. Profiling relied on immunoSEQ multiplex PCR, and the TCRdb table lists in-frame clones only, not all of them. This sample has approximately 100,000 clones, with about 88% found just once. Sequenced material: PBMCs. The origin of the receptors is a woman aged 18-29 years in good health and CMV-seropositive.

CDR3 coding DNA: TGTGCCAGTAGTGTGGCTCCCGGGGGTGAGGCTTTCTTT. Amino acids: CASSVAPGGEAFF. The chain has TRBV19 and TRBJ1-1, with D tentatively TRBD1 (5 bases). The V gene lost 5 bases and the J gene lost 11 bases, with 18 bases spanning the gap. Germline V gene data show CDR1 as LNHDA and CDR2 as SQIVND (reference sequence). The CDR3 is 13 amino acids.

The chain uses TRBV5-1 and TRBJ1-3; TRBD1 matches 9 bases. Per germline, CDR1 SGHRS and CDR2 YFSETQ. J gave up 2 bases and V 0 bases, and 3 bases lay outside the gene matches. The CDR3 spans 16 residues. DNA for the CDR3: TGCGCCAGCAGCTTGGGGACAGGGGCGGCTGGAAACACCATATATTTT. This encodes CASSLGTGAAGNTIYF.

The sample holds one count of this clone. V gene TRBV2 combines with J gene TRBJ1-4; D not certain. With 2 bases removed from V and 0 bases from J, the gap between germline ends came to 7 bases. Germline-derived CDR1 and CDR2 are SNHLY and FYNNEI. This CDR3 is 15 amino acids long. Here the CDR3 reads CASSEYWPTNEKLFF. As DNA, the CDR3 is TGTGCCAGCAGTGAATATTGGCCAACTAATGAAAAACTGTTTTTT.

The genes are TRBV7-6 and TRBJ2-5; possibly TRBD1 for D (7 bases). This CDR3 is built from 16 residues. V lost 4 bases and J lost 5, with 20 bases in between. From germline, CDR1 is SGHVS and CDR2 FNYEAQ. The CDR3 is CASSSYRDRGGETQYF. In DNA form, the CDR3 reads TGTGCCAGCAGCTCGTACCGGGACAGAGGGGGGGAGACCCAGTACTTC.

The chain carries TRBV11-2 and TRBJ1-6; TRBD1 aligns across 7 bases. Trimming cost V 3 bases and J 4 bases; bases outside gene matches: 12. This CDR3 region has 18 residues. Germline V gene sequence: CDR1 SGHAT, CDR2 FQNNGV. CDR3 in amino acids: CASSLSIPGTAYNSPLHF. CDR3 coding DNA: TGTGCCAGCAGCTTGAGTATCCCCGGGACAGCTTATAATTCACCCCTCCACTTT.

The J gene is TRBJ1-4, the V gene TRBV28; the D gene is possibly TRBD1 (5 bases). The V gene lost 2 bases and the J gene lost 0 bases, with 13 bases spanning the gap. CDR1 and CDR2 from the germline V gene are MDHEN and SYDVKM. This CDR3 comprises 17 residues. CDR3 sequence reads: CASSLNSWDSTNEKLFF. The CDR3 region has the DNA TGTGCCAGCAGTTTAAACTCCTGGGACTCAACTAATGAAAAACTGTTTTTT.

This rearrangement joins TRBV6-1 to TRBJ2-2; D remains unclear. Deletions cut 2 bases from V and 5 bases from J, with 18 bases between. Germline CDR1 reads MNHNS; CDR2 reads SASEGT. CDR3 length equals 17 residues. For the CDR3, the DNA is TGTGCCAGCAGTGAACGCCGTTTCGCAGGTTCTACCGGGGAGCTGTTTTTT. It yields the protein CASSERRFAGSTGELFF.

The chain employs TRBV6-6 and TRBJ2-7, with 8 bases lining up with TRBD1. This CDR3 is built from 14 residues. Germline CDR1 MNHNY, CDR2 SVGAGI (reference sequence). J gave up 1 base and V 6 bases, and 5 bases lay outside the gene matches. CDR3 residues: CASSQGQGSYEQYV. The CDR3 DNA follows: TGTGCCAGCAGCCAAGGACAGGGATCCTACGAGCAGTACGTC.

The CDR3 DNA reads TGTGCCAGCAGTGGGGGGGGCCAAGCGGCAGATACGCAGTATTTT. The encoded protein is CASSGGGQAADTQYF. The chain links TRBV4-2 to TRBJ2-3; TRBD2 is a possible D gene (7 bases). This CDR3 is built from 15 residues. Per germline, CDR1 LGHNA and CDR2 YNFKEQ. Trimming cost V 6 bases and J 4 bases, with 17 bases left between them.

This rearrangement joins TRBV7-2 to TRBJ1-2; no firm D call. CDR3 length: 12 residues. V lost 11 bases and J lost 5, with 15 bases in between. CDR1 and CDR2 from the germline V gene are SGHTA and FQGNSA. The CDR3 reads CAEMGITYGYTF. In DNA form, the CDR3 reads TGTGCCGAAATGGGCATTACTTATGGCTACACCTTC.

The chain carries TRBV27 and TRBJ2-1; possible D gene TRBD1, 5 bases. V lost 0 bases to trimming and J lost 0 bases, with 6 bases between them. The germline V gene encodes CDR1 MNHEY and CDR2 SMNVEV (reference sequence). The CDR3 spans 15 residues. The CDR3 nucleotides are TGTGCCAGCAGTTTATCAGGACACTCCTACAATGAGCAGTTCTTC. This sequence encodes CASSLSGHSYNEQFF.

This clone appeared once. The chain recombines TRBV27 with TRBJ1-1; tentatively, D is TRBD1 (6 bases). The length of the CDR3 is 15 residues. With 4 bases removed from V and 8 bases from J, the gap between germline ends came to 20 bases. Per germline, CDR1 MNHEY and CDR2 SMNVEV (reference sequence). Here the CDR3 DNA reads TGTGCCAGCAGTTGGGGGGGCGGGGGATCGCTAGAAGCTTTCTTT. Translation: CASSWGGGGSLEAFF.

This clone has a handful of counts. The rearrangement links TRBV13 to TRBJ2-2; 7 bases are shared with TRBD2. Germline V gene lookup returns CDR1 PRHDT and CDR2 FYEKMQ (reference sequence). V lost 1 base to trimming and J lost 7 bases; unmatched junction nucleotides: 9. CDR3 size: 16 residues. In DNA, the CDR3 is TGTGCCAGCAGCTTAGTGGTCAGCGGGGAAGGCGGGGAGCTGTTTTTT. Encoded protein: CASSLVVSGEGGELFF.

The chain links TRBV19 to TRBJ1-5, with D perhaps matching TRBD1 (5 bases). The germline CDR1 and CDR2 sequences are LNHDA and SQIVND (reference sequence). V was cut by 1 base and J by 3 bases, with 7 bases left in between. The CDR3 extends over 14 amino acids. CDR3 DNA sequence: TGTGCCAGTAGTATAGGACAGCTCAATCAGCCCCAGCATTTT. It yields the protein CASSIGQLNQPQHF. Complete variable domain (other parts from reference TRBV19 and TRBJ1-5): DGGITQSPKYLFRKEGQNVTLSCEQNLNHDAMYWYRQDPGQGLRLIYYSQIVNDFQKGDIAEGYSVSREKKESFPLTVTSAQKNPTAFYLCASSIGQLNQPQHFGDGTRLSIL.

V gene TRBV4-3 combines with J gene TRBJ1-6; D not certain. Germline CDR1 LGHNA, CDR2 YSLEER. The CDR3 contains 13 residues. V gave up 1 base and J gave up 9 bases, with 7 bases separating them. CDR3 DNA: TGCGCCAGCAGCCAAGCGCGTGTTTCACCCCTCCACTTT. This encodes CASSQARVSPLHF.

V usage is TRBV6-6 and J usage is TRBJ2-1; D uncertain. CDR1 MNHNY and CDR2 SVGAGI come from the germline V gene (reference sequence). The CDR3 has 14 residues. V was shortened by 5 bases and J by 4 bases, with 12 bases between the two germline ends. CDR3 coding DNA: TGTGCCAGCAGTCCCGGCGGAGTTTACAATGAGCAGTTCTTC. Its protein product is CASSPGGVYNEQFF.

The chain joins TRBV27 to TRBJ2-2; D is unresolved. Trimming stripped 6 bases from V and 2 bases from J, with 4 bases between. This CDR3 is built from 12 residues. In germline, CDR1 is MNHEY, CDR2 SMNVEV (reference sequence). The CDR3 DNA follows: TGTGCCAGCAGGTCTAACACCGGGGAGCTGTTTTTT. Its translation: CASRSNTGELFF.

The rearrangement joins TRBV4-1 to TRBJ2-5; 12 positions agree with TRBD2. V lost 1 base and J lost 5; bases outside the gene matches: 5. The CDR3 runs to 16 residues. Germline V gene sequence: CDR1 MGHRA, CDR2 YSYEKL. CDR3: CASSQGLAGALETQYF. As DNA, the CDR3 is TGCGCCAGCAGCCAAGGACTAGCGGGAGCCCTGGAGACCCAGTACTTC.

The J gene is TRBJ2-3, the V gene TRBV18, with D possibly being TRBD2 (6 bases). V was shortened by 5 bases and J by 1 base, with 16 bases between the two germline ends. Germline-derived CDR1 and CDR2 are KGHSH and LQKENI. The CDR3 contains 16 residues. The CDR3: CASSKAGTLGTDTQYF. For the CDR3, the DNA is TGTGCCAGCTCAAAAGCCGGGACTCTCGGCACAGATACGCAGTATTTT.